These 13 T cell receptor beta chains were all obtained from the same sample, sequenced in a study of Ad26.COV2.S vaccination and SARS-CoV-2 variants. Regarding treatment: roughly 18 received Ad26.COV2.S at low or high dose, single or two shots; roughly five received placebo; per-sample allocation not given. At day 63 after the first vaccine or placebo injection, samples were drawn. The data were produced by immunoSEQ multiplex PCR, yet TCRdb's version contains in-frame clones alone and is incomplete. The table includes approximately 340,000 clones, roughly 81% detected once. This material consisted of peripheral blood, taken in a trial of Ad26.COV2.S vaccine versus placebo. These receptors were collected from a person aged 18 to 59 who received the Ad26.COV2.S COVID-19 vaccine or a placebo.

The gene calls are TRBV9 and TRBJ2-1; maybe TRBD2 (5 bases). V shed 3 bases and J shed 10 bases, with 14 bases lying between them. Germline CDR1 and CDR2: SGDLS and YYNGEE. CDR3 length: 13 amino acids. CDR3 sequence reads: CASSGEVLAEQFF. CDR3 DNA sequence: TGTGCCAGCAGCGGCGAGGTCCTAGCCGAGCAGTTCTTC.

The chain combines TRBV10-3 with TRBJ2-5; D remains ambiguous. Germline CDR1 and CDR2: ENHRY and SYGVKD. The CDR3 totals 11 residues. Between the trimmed V and J ends, which lost 3 bases and 1 base, there was a span of 0 bases. CDR3 coding DNA: TGTGCCATCAGTGACCAAGAGACCCAGTACTTC. Its protein is CAISDQETQYF.

The CDR3 DNA follows: TGCGCCAGCTCGGACAGGGGGCGTGAGAATGGCTACACCTTC. This sequence encodes CASSDRGRENGYTF. The chain links TRBV10-2 to TRBJ1-2, with 11 bases aligning to TRBD1. CDR1 is WSHSY, CDR2 SAAADI, per germline. Losses at the gene ends were 8 bases for V and 6 bases for J; bases not matched to a gene: 8. The CDR3 covers 14 residues.

This chain joins TRBV24-1 and TRBJ2-3; D gene unclear. V gave up 1 base and J gave up 4 bases, with 14 bases separating them. The CDR3 has 16 residues. Germline V CDR1 and CDR2: KGHDR, SFDVKD. CDR3 in amino acids: CATSDFRSAGPDTQYF. CDR3 DNA: TGTGCCACCAGTGATTTTAGGTCGGCAGGTCCAGATACGCAGTATTTT.

The chain joins TRBV10-1 to TRBJ2-3; TRBD1 aligns across 12 bases. This CDR3 comprises 15 residues. Looked up from germline, CDR1 is WNHNN and CDR2 is SYGVQD (reference sequence). J was trimmed by 6 bases and V by 6 bases; bases with no gene match: 7. The CDR3: CASSGDRGLIDTQYF. The CDR3 nucleotides are TGCGCCAGCAGCGGGGACAGGGGGCTTATTGATACGCAGTATTTT.

The chain combines TRBV7-8 with TRBJ2-7; the match to TRBD2 covers 10 bases. The CDR3 has 16 residues. Germline CDR1 and CDR2: SGHVS and FQNEAQ. V lost 5 bases to trimming and J lost 2 bases; unmatched junction nucleotides: 9. This chain's CDR3 is CASSNPGTSAPYEQYF. The CDR3 bases are TGTGCCAGCAGCAACCCCGGGACTAGCGCCCCCTACGAGCAGTACTTC.

This chain joins TRBV14 and TRBJ2-7, with a weak D call TRBD2 (6 bases). CDR3 size: 15 residues. CDR1 is SGHDN and CDR2 is FVKESK in the germline V gene. V lost 2 bases, J lost 3 bases, and 14 bases lay in between. This chain's CDR3 is CASSQRGSPFYEQYF. Written as DNA, the CDR3 is TGTGCCAGCAGCCAACGGGGGTCCCCCTTCTACGAGCAGTACTTC.

V is TRBV7-8 and J is TRBJ2-5; D is uncertain. Germline V gives CDR1 SGHVS, CDR2 FQNEAQ. The CDR3 consists of 14 residues. Trimming took 5 bases from V and 5 from J, leaving 15 bases between them. CDR3 sequence reads: CASSPRTPGETQYF. As DNA, the CDR3 is TGTGCCAGCAGCCCACGGACCCCCGGGGAGACCCAGTACTTC.

The chain couples TRBV27 to TRBJ1-4; 7 nucleotides align to TRBD1. The CDR3 has 15 amino acids. Germline loops: CDR1 MNHEY, CDR2 SMNVEV (reference sequence). V trimming: 4 bases; J trimming: 8 bases; junction bases outside the gene matches: 10. The CDR3 region is CASSSHRGGDEKLFF. CDR3 in DNA: TGTGCCAGCAGTTCCCACAGGGGAGGGGACGAAAAACTGTTTTTT.

The sample holds a few counts of this clone. V gene TRBV5-1 combines with J gene TRBJ2-2; 15 bases map to TRBD2. J gave up 4 bases and V 5 bases, and 15 bases lay outside the gene matches. Looked up from germline, CDR1 is SGHRS and CDR2 is YFSETQ. This CDR3 is built from 20 residues. This CDR3 is CASRLQTPGLAGGLTGELFF. The CDR3 nucleotides read TGCGCCAGCAGGTTACAGACCCCGGGACTAGCGGGAGGCCTCACCGGGGAGCTGTTTTTT.

The chain joins TRBV11-2 to TRBJ2-1; D is undetermined. CDR3 length: 15 amino acids. Trimming stripped 0 bases from V and 3 bases from J, with 9 bases between. Germline loops: CDR1 SGHAT, CDR2 FQNNGV. The CDR3 region has the DNA TGTGCCAGCAGCTTAGAATTCCGTAGCTACAATGAGCAGTTCTTC. Protein product: CASSLEFRSYNEQFF. Looking up the rest from reference TRBV11-2 and TRBJ2-1 gives the full variable domain: EAGVAQSPRYKIIEKRQSVAFWCNPISGHATLYWYQQILGQGPKLLIQFQNNGVVDDSQLPKDRFSAERLKGVDSTLKIQPAKLEDSAVYLCASSLEFRSYNEQFFGPGTRLTVL.

The chain recombines TRBV2 with TRBJ1-1; 7 bases line up with TRBD1. Germline V gene sequence: CDR1 SNHLY, CDR2 FYNNEI. Germline trimming cut 4 bases from V and 0 bases from J; bases unmatched to any gene: 5. The CDR3 has 15 residues. The CDR3 DNA sequence: TGTGCCAGCAGTGGCCGACAGGGTATGAACACTGAAGCTTTCTTT. Its protein is CASSGRQGMNTEAFF.

V gene TRBV6-2 or TRBV6-3 combines with J gene TRBJ1-1, with D possibly TRBD1 on 5 matching bases. This CDR3 has 13 residues. Trimming pared 2 bases from V and 7 bases from J, leaving 11 bases between. The germline gives CDR1 MNHEY, CDR2 SVGEGT. The CDR3 DNA sequence: TGTGCCAGCAGTTACCCCGACAGCCTTGAAGCTTTCTTT. Amino acid sequence: CASSYPDSLEAFF.